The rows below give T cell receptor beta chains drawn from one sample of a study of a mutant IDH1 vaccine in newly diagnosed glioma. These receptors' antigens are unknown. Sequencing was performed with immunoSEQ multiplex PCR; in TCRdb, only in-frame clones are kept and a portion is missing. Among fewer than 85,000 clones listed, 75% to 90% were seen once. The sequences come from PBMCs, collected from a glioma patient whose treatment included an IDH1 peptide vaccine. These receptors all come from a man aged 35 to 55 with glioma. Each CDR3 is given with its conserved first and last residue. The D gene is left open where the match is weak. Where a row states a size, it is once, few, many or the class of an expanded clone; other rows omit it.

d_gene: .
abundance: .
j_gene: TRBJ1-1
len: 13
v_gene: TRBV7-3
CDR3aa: CASSRTGNTEAFF
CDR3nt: TGTGCCAGCAGCCGGACGGGGAACACTGAAGCTTTCTTT

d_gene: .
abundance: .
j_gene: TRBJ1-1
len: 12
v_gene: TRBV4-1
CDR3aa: CASSQLDQGAFF
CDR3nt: TGCGCCAGCAGCCAGTTGGATCAGGGAGCTTTCTTT

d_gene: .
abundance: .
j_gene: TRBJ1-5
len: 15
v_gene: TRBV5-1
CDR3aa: CASSETGDSNQPQHF
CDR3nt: TGCGCCAGCAGCGAGACAGGCGATAGCAATCAGCCCCAGCATTTT

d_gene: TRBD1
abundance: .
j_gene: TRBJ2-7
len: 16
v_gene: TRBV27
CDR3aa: CASSFSTGDDIYEQYF
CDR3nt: TGTGCCAGCAGTTTTTCGACAGGGGACGATATCTACGAGCAGTACTTC

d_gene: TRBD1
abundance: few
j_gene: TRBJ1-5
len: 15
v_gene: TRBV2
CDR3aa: CASSETNRGNQPQHF
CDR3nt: TGTGCCAGCAGTGAGACCAACAGGGGAAATCAGCCCCAGCATTTT

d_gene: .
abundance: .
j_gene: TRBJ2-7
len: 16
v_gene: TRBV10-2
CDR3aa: CASSIGASTHSYEQYF
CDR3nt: TGCGCCAGCAGTATCGGCGCCAGCACGCACTCCTACGAGCAGTACTTC

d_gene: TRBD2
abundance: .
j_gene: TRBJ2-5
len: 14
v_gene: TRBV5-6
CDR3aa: CASSFGTSGETQYF
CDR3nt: TGTGCCAGCAGCTTTGGGACTAGCGGAGAGACCCAGTACTTC

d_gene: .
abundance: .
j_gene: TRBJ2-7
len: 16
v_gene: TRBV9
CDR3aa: CASSPIPSLVSYEQYF
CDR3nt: TGTGCCAGCAGCCCTATACCTTCACTGGTCTCCTACGAGCAGTACTTC

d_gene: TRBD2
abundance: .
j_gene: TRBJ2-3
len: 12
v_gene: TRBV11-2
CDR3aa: CAAGEWADTQYF
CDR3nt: TGTGCCGCGGGGGAGTGGGCAGATACGCAGTATTTT

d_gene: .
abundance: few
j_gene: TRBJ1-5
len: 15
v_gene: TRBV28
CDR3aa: CASRRGRGSYQPQHF
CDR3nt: TGTGCCAGCAGAAGGGGCAGGGGCAGCTATCAGCCCCAGCATTTT

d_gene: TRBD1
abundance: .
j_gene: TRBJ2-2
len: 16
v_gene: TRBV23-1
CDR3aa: CASSQPTGRITGELFF
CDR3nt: TGCGCCAGCAGTCAACCGACAGGGCGCATCACCGGGGAGCTGTTTTTT

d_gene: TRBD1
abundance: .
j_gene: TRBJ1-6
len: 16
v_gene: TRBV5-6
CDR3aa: CASSRFGQGGNSPLHF
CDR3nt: TGTGCCAGCAGTCGATTTGGACAGGGTGGGAATTCACCCCTCCACTTT

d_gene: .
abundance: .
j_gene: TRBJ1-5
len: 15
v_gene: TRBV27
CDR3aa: CASSFGQYSNQPQHF
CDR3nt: TGTGCCAGCAGTTTTGGGCAGTATAGCAATCAGCCCCAGCATTTT

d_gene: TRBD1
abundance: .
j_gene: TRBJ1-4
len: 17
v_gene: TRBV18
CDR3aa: CASSLSLRDRINEKLFF
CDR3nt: TGTGCCAGCTCCCTTAGCCTCCGGGACAGGATTAATGAAAAACTGTTTTTT

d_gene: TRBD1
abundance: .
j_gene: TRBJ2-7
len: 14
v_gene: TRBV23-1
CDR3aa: CASSQWDSYYEQYF
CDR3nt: TGCGCCAGCAGTCAATGGGACAGCTACTACGAGCAGTACTTC

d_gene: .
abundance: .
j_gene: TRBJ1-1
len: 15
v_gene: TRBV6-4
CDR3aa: CASSEQARMNTEAFF
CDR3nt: TGTGCCAGCAGTGAGCAGGCCCGTATGAACACTGAAGCTTTCTTT

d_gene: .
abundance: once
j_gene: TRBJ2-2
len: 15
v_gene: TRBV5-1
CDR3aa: CASSPDRSNTGELFF
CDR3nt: TGCGCCAGCAGTCCCGACAGATCGAACACCGGGGAGCTGTTTTTT

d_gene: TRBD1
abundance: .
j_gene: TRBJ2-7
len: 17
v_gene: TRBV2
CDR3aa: CASSGPNRDRGSYEQYF
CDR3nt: TGTGCCAGCAGTGGTCCCAACCGGGACAGGGGGTCCTACGAGCAGTACTTC

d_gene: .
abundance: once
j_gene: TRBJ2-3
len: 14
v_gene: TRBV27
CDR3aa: CASSFPGTTNTQYF
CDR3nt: TGTGCCAGCAGTTTCCCCGGCACAACAAATACGCAGTATTTT

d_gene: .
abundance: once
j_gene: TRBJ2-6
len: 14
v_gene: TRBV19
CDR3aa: CASGIRAGANVLTF
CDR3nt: TGTGCCAGTGGCATCAGGGCTGGGGCCAACGTCCTGACTTTC

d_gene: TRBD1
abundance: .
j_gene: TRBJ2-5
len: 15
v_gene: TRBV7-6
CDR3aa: CASSIRTGSGETQYF
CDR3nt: TGTGCCAGCAGCATCCGGACAGGGTCGGGTGAGACCCAGTACTTC

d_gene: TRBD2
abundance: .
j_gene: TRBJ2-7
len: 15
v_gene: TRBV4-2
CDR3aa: CASSQDLSSGYEQYF
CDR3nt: TGTGCCAGCAGCCAAGATTTGTCTAGCGGTTACGAGCAGTACTTC

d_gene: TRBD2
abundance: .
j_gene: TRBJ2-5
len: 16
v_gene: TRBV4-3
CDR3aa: CASSRGLAGVGETQYF
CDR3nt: TGCGCCAGCAGCCGAGGACTAGCGGGGGTGGGAGAGACCCAGTACTTC

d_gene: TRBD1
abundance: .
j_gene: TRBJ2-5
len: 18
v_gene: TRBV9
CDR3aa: CASSVAGQGANPQETQYF
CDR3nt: TGTGCCAGCAGCGTAGCGGGACAGGGGGCGAACCCACAAGAGACCCAGTACTTC

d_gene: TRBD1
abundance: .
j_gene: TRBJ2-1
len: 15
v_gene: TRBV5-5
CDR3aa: CASSSGTGGYNEQFF
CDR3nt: TGTGCCAGCAGCTCCGGGACAGGGGGCTACAATGAGCAGTTCTTC

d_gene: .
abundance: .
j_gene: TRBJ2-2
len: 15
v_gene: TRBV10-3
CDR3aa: CAISERGSYTGELFF
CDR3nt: TGTGCCATCAGTGAGAGGGGGTCGTACACCGGGGAGCTGTTTTTT

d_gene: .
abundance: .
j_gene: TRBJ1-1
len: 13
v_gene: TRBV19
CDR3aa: CASSIVRGTEAFF
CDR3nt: TGTGCCAGTAGTATCGTCAGGGGCACTGAAGCTTTCTTT

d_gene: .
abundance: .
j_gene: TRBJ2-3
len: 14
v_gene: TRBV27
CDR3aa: CASSFSGPTDTQYF
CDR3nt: TGTGCCAGCAGTTTCTCCGGACCCACAGATACGCAGTATTTT

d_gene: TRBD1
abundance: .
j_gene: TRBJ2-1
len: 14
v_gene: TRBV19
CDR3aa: CASSIARGTNEQFF
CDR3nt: TGTGCCAGTAGTATTGCCAGGGGGACGAATGAGCAGTTCTTC

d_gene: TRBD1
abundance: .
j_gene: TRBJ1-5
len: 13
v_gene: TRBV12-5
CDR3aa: CASGLERTGGQHF
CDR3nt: TGTGCTAGTGGTTTGGAGAGGACAGGGGGCCAGCATTTT

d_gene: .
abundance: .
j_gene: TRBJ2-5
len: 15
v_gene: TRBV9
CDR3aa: CASSVMNSDQETQYF
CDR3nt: TGTGCCAGCAGCGTTATGAACTCCGACCAAGAGACCCAGTACTTC

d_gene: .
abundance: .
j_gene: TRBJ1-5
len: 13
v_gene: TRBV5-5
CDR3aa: CASSLGVNQPQHF
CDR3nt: TGTGCCAGCAGCTTGGGGGTCAATCAGCCCCAGCATTTT

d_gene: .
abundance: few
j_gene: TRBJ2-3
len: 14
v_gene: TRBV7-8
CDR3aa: CASSLSDVTDTQYF
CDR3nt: TGTGCCAGCAGCTTAAGTGATGTAACAGATACGCAGTATTTT

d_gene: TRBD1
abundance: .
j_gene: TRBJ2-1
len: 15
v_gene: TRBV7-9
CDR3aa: CASSPRDRGHNEQFF
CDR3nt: TGTGCCAGCAGCCCGAGGGACAGGGGGCACAATGAGCAGTTCTTC

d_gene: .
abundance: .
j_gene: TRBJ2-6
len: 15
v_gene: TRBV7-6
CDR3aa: CASSLSGAGANVLTF
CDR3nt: TGTGCCAGCAGCTTATCAGGGGCTGGGGCCAACGTCCTGACTTTC

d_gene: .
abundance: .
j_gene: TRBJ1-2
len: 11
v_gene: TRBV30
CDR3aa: CAWKWGGGYTF
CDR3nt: TGTGCCTGGAAATGGGGAGGCGGCTACACCTTC

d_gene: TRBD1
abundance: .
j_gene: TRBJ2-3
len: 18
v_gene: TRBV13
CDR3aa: CASSPTLGQGGDTDTQYF
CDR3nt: TGTGCCAGCAGCCCGACATTAGGACAGGGGGGAGACACAGATACGCAGTATTTT

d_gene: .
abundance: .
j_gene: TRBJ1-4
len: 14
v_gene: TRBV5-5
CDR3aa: CASSLASGDEKLFF
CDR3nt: TGTGCCAGCAGCTTGGCCTCAGGGGATGAAAAACTGTTTTTT

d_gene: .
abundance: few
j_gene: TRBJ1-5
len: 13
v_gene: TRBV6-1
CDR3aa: CASSGGPNQPQHF
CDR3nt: TGTGCCAGCTCGGGGGGCCCTAATCAGCCCCAGCATTTT

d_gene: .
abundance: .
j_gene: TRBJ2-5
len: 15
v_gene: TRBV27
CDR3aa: CASSLSRTGVETQYF
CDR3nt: TGTGCCAGCAGTTTAAGTCGGACGGGGGTGGAGACCCAGTACTTC

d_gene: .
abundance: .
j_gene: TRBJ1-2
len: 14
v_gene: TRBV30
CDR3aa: CAWSGVRAGIEMTF
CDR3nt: TGTGCCTGGAGTGGGGTAAGGGCAGGGATAGAGATGACCTTC

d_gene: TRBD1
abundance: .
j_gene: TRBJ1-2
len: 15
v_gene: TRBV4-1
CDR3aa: CASSQDPGTGYGYTF
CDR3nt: TGCGCCAGCAGCCAAGACCCAGGGACAGGCTATGGCTACACCTTC

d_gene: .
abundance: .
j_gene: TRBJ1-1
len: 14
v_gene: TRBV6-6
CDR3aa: CASSYSSAWTEAFF
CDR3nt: TGTGCCAGCAGTTACTCGAGTGCGTGGACTGAAGCTTTCTTT

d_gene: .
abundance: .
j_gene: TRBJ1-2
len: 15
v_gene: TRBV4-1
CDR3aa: CASSPGGGRVSGYTF
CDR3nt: TGCGCCAGCAGCCCTGGGGGTGGACGTGTTAGTGGCTACACCTTC

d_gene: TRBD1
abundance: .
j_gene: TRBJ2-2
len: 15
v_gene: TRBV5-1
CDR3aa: CASRPGQANTGELFF
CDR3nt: TGCGCCAGCCGCCCGGGACAGGCGAACACCGGGGAGCTGTTTTTT

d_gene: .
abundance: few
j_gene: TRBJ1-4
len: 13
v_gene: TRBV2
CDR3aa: CASSEAGVEKLFF
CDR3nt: TGTGCCAGCAGTGAAGCAGGGGTAGAAAAACTGTTTTTT

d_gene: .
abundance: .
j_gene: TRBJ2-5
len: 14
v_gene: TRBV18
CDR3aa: CASSPSSPEETQYF
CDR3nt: TGTGCCAGCTCACCCTCTTCCCCGGAAGAGACCCAGTACTTC

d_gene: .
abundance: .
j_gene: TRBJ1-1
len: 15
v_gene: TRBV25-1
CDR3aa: CASSEYRQLNTEAFF
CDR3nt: TGTGCCAGCAGTGAATATCGGCAGCTGAACACTGAAGCTTTCTTT

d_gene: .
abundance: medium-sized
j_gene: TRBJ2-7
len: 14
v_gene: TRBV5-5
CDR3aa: CASSLRPDAYEQYF
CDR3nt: TGTGCCAGCAGCTTGCGGCCGGACGCCTACGAGCAGTACTTC

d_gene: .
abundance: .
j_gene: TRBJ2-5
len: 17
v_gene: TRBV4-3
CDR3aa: CASSQGPGLRHQETQYF
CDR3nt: TGCGCCAGCAGCCAAGGACCAGGGTTGCGCCACCAAGAGACCCAGTACTTC

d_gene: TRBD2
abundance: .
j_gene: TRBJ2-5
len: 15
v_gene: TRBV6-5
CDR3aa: CASSRTSGTQETQYF
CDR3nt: TGTGCCAGCAGCCGGACTAGCGGGACCCAAGAGACCCAGTACTTC

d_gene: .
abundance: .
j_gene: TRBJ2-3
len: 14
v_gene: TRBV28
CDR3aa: CASTQIGGADTQYF
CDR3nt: TGTGCCAGCACCCAGATTGGCGGAGCAGATACGCAGTATTTT

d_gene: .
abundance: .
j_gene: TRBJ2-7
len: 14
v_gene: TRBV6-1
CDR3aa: CASSEVGGYYEQYF
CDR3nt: TGTGCCAGCAGTGAAGTGGGGGGATATTACGAGCAGTACTTC

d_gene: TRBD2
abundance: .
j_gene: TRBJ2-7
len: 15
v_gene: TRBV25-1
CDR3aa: CASSESQEGGTEQYF
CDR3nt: TGTGCCAGCAGTGAATCGCAGGAGGGAGGGACGGAGCAGTACTTC

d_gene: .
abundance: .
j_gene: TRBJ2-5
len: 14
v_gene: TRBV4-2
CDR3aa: CASSQSAGRETQYF
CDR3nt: TGTGCCAGCAGCCAGTCCGCCGGGAGAGAGACCCAGTACTTC

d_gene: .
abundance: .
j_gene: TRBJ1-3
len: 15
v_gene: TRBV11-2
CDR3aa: CASSLAGQERNTIYF
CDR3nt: TGTGCCAGCAGCTTAGCGGGGCAGGAAAGAAACACCATATATTTT

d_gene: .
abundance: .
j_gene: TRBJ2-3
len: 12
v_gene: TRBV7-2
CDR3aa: CASSTDINAQYF
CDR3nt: TGTGCCAGCAGCACAGACATAAACGCCCAGTATTTT

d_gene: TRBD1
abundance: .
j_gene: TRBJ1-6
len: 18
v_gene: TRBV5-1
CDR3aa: CASSLAGTGGANNSPLHF
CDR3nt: TGCGCCAGCAGCTTGGCCGGGACAGGGGGCGCGAATAATTCACCCCTCCACTTT

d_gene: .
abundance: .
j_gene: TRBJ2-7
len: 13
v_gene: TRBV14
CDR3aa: CASSQDMRYEQYF
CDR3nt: TGTGCCAGCAGCCAAGATATGCGCTACGAGCAGTACTTC

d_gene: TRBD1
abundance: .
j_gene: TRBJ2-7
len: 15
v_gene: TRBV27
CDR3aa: CASSSPGTGVYEQYF
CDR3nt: TGTGCCAGCAGTTCACCCGGGACAGGGGTGTACGAGCAGTACTTC